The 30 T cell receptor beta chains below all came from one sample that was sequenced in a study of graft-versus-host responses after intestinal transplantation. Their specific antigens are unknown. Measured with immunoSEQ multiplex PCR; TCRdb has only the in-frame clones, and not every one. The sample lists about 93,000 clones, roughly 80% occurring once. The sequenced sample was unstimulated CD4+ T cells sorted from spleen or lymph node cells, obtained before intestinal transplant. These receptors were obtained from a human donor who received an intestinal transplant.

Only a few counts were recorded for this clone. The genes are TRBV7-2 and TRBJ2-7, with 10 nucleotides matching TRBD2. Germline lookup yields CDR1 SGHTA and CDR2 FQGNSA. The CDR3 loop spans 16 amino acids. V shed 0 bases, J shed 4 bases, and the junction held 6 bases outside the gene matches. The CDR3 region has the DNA TGTGCCAGCAGCTTAGCCCAGCTTAGCGGGGGGTACGAGCAGTACTTC. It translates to CASSLAQLSGGYEQYF.

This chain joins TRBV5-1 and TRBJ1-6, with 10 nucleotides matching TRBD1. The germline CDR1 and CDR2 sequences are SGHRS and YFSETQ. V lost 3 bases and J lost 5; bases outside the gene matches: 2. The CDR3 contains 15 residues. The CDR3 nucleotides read TGCGCCAGCAGCTGGGACAGGGGTAATAATTCACCCCTCCACTTT. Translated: CASSWDRGNNSPLHF.

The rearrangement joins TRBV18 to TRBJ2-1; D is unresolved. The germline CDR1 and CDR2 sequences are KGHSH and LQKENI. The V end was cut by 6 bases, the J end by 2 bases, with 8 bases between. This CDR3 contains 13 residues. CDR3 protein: CASSQNPYNEQFF. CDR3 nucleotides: TGTGCCAGCTCTCAGAACCCCTACAATGAGCAGTTCTTC.

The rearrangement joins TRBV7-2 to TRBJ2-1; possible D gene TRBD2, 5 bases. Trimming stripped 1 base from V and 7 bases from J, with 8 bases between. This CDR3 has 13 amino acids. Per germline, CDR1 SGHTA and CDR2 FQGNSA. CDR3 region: CASSLGTLNEQFF. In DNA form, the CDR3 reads TGTGCCAGCAGCTTAGGGACTCTGAATGAGCAGTTCTTC. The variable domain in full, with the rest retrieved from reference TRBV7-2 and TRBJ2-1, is GAGVSQSPSNKVTEKGKDVELRCDPISGHTALYWYRQSLGQGLEFLIYFQGNSAPDKSGLPSDRFSAERTGGSVSTLTIQRTQQEDSAVYLCASSLGTLNEQFFGPGTRLTVL.

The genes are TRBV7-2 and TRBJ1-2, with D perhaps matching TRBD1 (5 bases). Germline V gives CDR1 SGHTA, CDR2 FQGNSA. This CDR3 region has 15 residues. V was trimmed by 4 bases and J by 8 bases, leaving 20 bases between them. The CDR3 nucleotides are TGTGCCAGCAGCTATAGTTTCTCGGGGGGGAGCGGCTACACCTTC. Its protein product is CASSYSFSGGSGYTF.

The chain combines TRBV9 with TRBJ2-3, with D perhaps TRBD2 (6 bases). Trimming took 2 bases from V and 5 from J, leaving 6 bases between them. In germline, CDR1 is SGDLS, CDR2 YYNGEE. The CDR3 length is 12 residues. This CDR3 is CASSVRGDTQYF. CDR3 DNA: TGTGCCAGCAGCGTGCGGGGAGATACGCAGTATTTT.

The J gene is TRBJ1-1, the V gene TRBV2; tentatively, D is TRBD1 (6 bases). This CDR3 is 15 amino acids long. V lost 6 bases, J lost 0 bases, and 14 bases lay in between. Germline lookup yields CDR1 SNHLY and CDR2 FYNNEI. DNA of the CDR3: TGTGCCAGCAGCCCGACAGGCCAAATGAACACTGAAGCTTTCTTT. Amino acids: CASSPTGQMNTEAFF. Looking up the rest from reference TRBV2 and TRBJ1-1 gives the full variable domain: EPEVTQTPSHQVTQMGQEVILRCVPISNHLYFYWYRQILGQKVEFLVSFYNNEISEKSEIFDDQFSVERPDGSNFTLKIRSTKLEDSAMYFCASSPTGQMNTEAFFGQGTRLTVV.

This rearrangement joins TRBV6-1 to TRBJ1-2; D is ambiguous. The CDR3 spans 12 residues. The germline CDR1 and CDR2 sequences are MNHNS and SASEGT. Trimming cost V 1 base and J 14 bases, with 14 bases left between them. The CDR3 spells CASSEGALLMTF. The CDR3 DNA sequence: TGTGCCAGCAGTGAAGGCGCCCTCTTAATGACCTTC.

For the CDR3, the DNA is TGTGCCAGTGGGGGGAGGGATGGGACAGATACGCAGTATTTT. Its protein product is CASGGRDGTDTQYF. The chain employs TRBV7-8 and TRBJ2-3, with 7 bases lining up with TRBD2. Germline CDR1 and CDR2: SGHVS and FQNEAQ. This CDR3 region has 14 residues. Trimming at V came to 9 bases and at J to 3 bases, leaving 9 bases not matched to a gene.

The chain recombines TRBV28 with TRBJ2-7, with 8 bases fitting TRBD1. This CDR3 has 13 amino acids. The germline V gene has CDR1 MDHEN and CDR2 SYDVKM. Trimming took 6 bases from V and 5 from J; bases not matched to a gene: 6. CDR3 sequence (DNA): TGTGCCAGCAGCCCACCAGGGGGCGACGAGCAGTACTTC. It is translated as CASSPPGGDEQYF.

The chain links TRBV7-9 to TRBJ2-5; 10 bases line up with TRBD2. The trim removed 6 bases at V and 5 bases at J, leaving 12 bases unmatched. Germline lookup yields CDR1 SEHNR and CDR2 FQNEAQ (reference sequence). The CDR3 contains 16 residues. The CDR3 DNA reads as TGTGCCAGCAGTCTACCTAGCGGGGGAGCCCGGGAGACCCAGTACTTC. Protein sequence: CASSLPSGGARETQYF.

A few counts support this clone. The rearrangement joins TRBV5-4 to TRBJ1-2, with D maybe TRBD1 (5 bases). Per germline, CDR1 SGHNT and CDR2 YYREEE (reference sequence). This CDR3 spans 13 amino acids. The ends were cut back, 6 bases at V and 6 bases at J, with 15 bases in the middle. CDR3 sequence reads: CASNRQGTDGYTF. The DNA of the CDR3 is TGTGCCAGCAACCGGCAGGGAACGGATGGCTACACCTTC.

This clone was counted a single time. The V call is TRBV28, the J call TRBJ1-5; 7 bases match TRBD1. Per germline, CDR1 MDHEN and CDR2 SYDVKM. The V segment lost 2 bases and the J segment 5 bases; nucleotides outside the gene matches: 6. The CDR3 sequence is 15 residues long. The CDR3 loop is CASSLRGRVDQPQHF. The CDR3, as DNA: TGTGCCAGCAGTTTAAGGGGGCGAGTAGATCAGCCCCAGCATTTT.

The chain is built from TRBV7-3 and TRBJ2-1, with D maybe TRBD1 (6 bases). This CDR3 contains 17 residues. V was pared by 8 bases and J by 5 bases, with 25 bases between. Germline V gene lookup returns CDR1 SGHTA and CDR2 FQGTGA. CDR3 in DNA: TGTGCCAGCCCCTACCCGTGGGGGCCAACCGCGGACAATGAGCAGTTCTTC. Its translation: CASPYPWGPTADNEQFF.

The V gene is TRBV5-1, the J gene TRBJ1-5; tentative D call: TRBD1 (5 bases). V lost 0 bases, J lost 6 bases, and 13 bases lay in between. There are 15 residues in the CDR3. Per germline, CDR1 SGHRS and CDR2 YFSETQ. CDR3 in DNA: TGCGCCAGCAGCTTGGTACCAGGGATCAGTCAGCCCCAGCATTTT. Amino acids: CASSLVPGISQPQHF. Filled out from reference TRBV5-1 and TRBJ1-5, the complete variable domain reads KAGVTQTPRYLIKTRGQQVTLSCSPISGHRSVSWYQQTPGQGLQFLFEYFSETQRNKGNFPGRFSGRQFSNSRSEMNVSTLELGDSALYLCASSLVPGISQPQHFGDGTRLSIL.

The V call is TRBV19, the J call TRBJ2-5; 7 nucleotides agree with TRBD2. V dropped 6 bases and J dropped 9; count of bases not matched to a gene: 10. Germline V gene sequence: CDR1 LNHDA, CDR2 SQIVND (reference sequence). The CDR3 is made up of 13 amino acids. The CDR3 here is CASSKGGALAQYF. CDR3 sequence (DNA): TGTGCCAGTAGCAAGGGAGGGGCCCTGGCCCAGTACTTC.

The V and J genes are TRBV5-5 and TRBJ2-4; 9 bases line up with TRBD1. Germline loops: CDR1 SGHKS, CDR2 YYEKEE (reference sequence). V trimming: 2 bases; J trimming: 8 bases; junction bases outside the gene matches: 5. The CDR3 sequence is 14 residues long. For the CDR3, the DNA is TGTGCCAGCAGCTTTACAGGGGGCAGGGACATTCAGTACTTC. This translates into CASSFTGGRDIQYF.

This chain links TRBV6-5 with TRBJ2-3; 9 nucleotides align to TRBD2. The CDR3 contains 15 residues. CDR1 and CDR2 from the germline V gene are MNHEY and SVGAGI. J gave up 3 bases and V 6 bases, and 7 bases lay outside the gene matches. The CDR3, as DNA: TGTGCCAGCAGAGAGACTAGCGGAGCAACAGATACGCAGTATTTT. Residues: CASRETSGATDTQYF.

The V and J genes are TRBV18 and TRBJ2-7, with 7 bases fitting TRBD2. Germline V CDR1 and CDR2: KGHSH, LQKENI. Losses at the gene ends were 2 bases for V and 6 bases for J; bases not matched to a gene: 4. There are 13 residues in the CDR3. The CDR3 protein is CASSPGVAGEQYF. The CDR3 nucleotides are TGTGCCAGCTCACCAGGGGTAGCGGGCGAGCAGTACTTC.

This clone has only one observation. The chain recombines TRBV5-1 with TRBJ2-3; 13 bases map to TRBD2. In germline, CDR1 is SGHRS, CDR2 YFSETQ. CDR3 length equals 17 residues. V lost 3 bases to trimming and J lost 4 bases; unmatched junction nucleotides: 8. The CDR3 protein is CASSWPGLAGVADTQYF. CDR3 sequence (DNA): TGCGCCAGCAGCTGGCCTGGACTAGCGGGAGTTGCAGATACGCAGTATTTT.

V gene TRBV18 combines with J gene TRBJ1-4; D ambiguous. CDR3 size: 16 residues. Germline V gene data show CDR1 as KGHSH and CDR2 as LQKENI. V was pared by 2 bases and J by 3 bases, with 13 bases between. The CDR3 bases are TGTGCCAGCTCACCATCGGGAGCTGGGGCTAATGAAAAACTGTTTTTT. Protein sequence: CASSPSGAGANEKLFF.

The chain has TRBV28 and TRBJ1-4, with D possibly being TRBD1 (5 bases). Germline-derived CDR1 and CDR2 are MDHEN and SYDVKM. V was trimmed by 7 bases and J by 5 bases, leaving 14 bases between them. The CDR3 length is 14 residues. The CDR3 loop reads CASTLGGRNEKLFF. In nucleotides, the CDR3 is TGTGCCAGCACCCTGGGGGGACGGAATGAAAAACTGTTTTTT. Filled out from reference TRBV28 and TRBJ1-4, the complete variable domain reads DVKVTQSSRYLVKRTGEKVFLECVQDMDHENMFWYRQDPGLGLRLIYFSYDVKMKEKGDIPEGYSVSREKKERFSLILESASTNQTSMYLCASTLGGRNEKLFFGSGTQLSVL.

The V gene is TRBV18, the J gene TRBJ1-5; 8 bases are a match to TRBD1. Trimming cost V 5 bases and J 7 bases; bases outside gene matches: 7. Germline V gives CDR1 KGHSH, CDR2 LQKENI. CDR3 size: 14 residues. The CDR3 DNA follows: TGTGCCAGCTCAGCACTACAGGGGGGCCAGCCCCAGCATTTT. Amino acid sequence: CASSALQGGQPQHF.

The CDR3 DNA reads TGTGCCAGCTCACCTGGGACAGCCCCTAACTATGGCTACACCTTC. It yields the protein CASSPGTAPNYGYTF. The chain combines TRBV18 with TRBJ1-2, with TRBD1 matching 7 bases. The V gene's germline CDR1 is KGHSH and CDR2 LQKENI. J lost 0 bases, V lost 3 bases, and 4 bases had no gene match. This CDR3 contains 15 residues. Based on the CDR3 plus reference TRBV18 and TRBJ1-2, the full variable domain is NAGVMQNPRHLVRRRGQEARLRCSPMKGHSHVYWYRQLPEEGLKFMVYLQKENIIDESGMPKERFSAEFPKEGPSILRIQQVVRGDSAAYFCASSPGTAPNYGYTFGSGTRLTVV.

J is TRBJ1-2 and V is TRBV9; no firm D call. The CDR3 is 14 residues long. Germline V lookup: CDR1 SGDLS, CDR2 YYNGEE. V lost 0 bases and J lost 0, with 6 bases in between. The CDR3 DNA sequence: TGTGCCAGCAGCGTAGGAACAGCTAACTATGGCTACACCTTC. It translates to CASSVGTANYGYTF.

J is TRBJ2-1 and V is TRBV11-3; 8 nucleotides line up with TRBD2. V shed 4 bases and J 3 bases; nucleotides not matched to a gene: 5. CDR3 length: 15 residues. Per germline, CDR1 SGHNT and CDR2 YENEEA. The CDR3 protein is CASSSTGTSYNEQFF. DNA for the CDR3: TGTGCCAGCAGCTCTACCGGGACTAGCTACAATGAGCAGTTCTTC.

CDR3 sequence reads: CASSLHRQYYEQYF. Here the CDR3 DNA reads TGTGCCAGCAGTTTACACCGACAGTACTACGAGCAGTACTTC. The rearrangement uses TRBV28 and TRBJ2-7; tentative D call: TRBD1 (5 bases). The CDR3 totals 14 residues. Germline V gives CDR1 MDHEN, CDR2 SYDVKM. The V end lost 2 bases, the J end lost 3 bases, and 11 bases lay between the germline ends.

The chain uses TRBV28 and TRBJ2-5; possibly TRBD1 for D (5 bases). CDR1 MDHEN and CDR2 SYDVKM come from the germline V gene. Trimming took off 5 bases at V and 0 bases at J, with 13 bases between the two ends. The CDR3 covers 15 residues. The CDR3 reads CASSPLSGNQETQYF. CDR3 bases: TGTGCCAGCAGTCCCCTCTCAGGGAACCAAGAGACCCAGTACTTC.

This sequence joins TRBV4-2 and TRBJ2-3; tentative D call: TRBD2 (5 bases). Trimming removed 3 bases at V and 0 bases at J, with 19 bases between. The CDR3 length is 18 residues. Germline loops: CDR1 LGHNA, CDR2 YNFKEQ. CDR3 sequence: CASSHPRAGSGSTDTQYF. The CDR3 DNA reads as TGTGCCAGCAGCCATCCCCGGGCGGGCTCGGGGAGCACAGATACGCAGTATTTT.

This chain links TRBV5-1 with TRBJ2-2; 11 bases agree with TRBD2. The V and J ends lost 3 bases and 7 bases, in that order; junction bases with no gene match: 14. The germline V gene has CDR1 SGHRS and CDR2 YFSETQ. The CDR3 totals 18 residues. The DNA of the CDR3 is TGCGCCAGCAGCTGGAGGAGCCTAGCGGGAGGTCCGAGCGGGGAGCTGTTTTTT. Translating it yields CASSWRSLAGGPSGELFF.